The clone carrying this T cell receptor beta chain was seen ten or more times. The antigen remains unidentified. All sequencing subjects had displayed CD8+CD57+ cell expansion on flow cytometry. These data belong to a study of CD8+CD57+ T cells in acquired aplastic anemia. Study-level information: DNA from sorted CD4+ and CD8+ cells averaged around 3 ug. Study findings and constraints: The same twenty-nine CD8+ CDR3 sequences occurred in patients and in controls. Researchers reported that CD8+ Simpson's diversity was not significantly different in patients versus controls.

The CDR3 runs to 15 residues. The V gene end was trimmed by 6 bases and the J gene end by 3 bases; junction bases not matched to a gene: 5. Per the germline V gene, CDR1 is LNHDA and CDR2 is SQIVND (reference sequence). Template material for TCR beta VDJ and CDR3 profiling consisted of genomic DNA. TCRdb re-analysed the reads in MiXCR, keeping a single row per CDR3 protein. The sample lists 120,000 or so distinct CDR3 sequences; 40% were seen once. Sequencing was carried out using sorted CD4+, CD8+, or CD8+CD57+ T cells (not recorded which) from PBMCs. The chain links TRBV19 to TRBJ2-7, with 13 nucleotides matching TRBD2. The source is a human donor with aplastic anemia. This chain's CDR3 is CASSGLAGDHYEQYF. CDR3 bases: TGTGCCAGTAGCGGACTAGCGGGGGACCACTACGAGCAGTACTTC.